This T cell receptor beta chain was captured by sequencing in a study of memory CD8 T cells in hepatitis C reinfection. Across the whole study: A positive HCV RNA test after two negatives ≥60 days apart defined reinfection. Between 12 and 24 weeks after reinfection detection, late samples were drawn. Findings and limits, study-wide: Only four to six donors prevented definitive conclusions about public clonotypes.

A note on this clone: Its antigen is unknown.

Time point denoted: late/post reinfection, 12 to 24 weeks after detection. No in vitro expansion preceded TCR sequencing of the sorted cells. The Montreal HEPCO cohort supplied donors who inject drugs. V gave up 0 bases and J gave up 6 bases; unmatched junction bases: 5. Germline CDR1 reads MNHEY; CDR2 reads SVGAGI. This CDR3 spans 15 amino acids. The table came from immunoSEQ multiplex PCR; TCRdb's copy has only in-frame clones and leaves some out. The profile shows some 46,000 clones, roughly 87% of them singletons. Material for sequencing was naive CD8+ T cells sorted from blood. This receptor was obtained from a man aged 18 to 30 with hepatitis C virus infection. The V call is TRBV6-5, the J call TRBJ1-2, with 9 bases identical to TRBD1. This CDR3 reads CASSYSDRDRDGYTF. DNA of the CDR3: TGTGCCAGCAGTTACTCCGACCGGGACAGGGATGGCTACACCTTC.